This entry concerns a single TCR beta chain. Its antigen is still unknown. Given a much more abundant clone one base away, this may be a read error. Without the conserved terminal phenylalanine or tryptophan, this CDR3 likely stems from a read error. V was clipped by 7 bases and J by 5 bases, with 8 bases between them. Germline V CDR1 and CDR2: DFQATT, SNEGSKA (reference sequence). This CDR3 has 10 residues. Using its own MiXCR run on the multiplex PCR reads, TCRdb lists one record per CDR3 protein. Of 200,000 or so distinct CDR3 sequences in the sample, over 25% were seen once. This specimen belongs to a study of breast tumors, draining lymph nodes, adjacent tissues. Overall study results and limits: Luminal-like breast cancer showed significantly greater tumor-nontumor repertoire similarity than basal-like breast cancer did. Data only fit, rather than demonstrated, lymph node origin of most tumor T cells. The data were judged consistent with most tumor T cells coming from lymph node and expanding in tumor. Tumor repertoires ranked between lymph nodes and nontumor tissue in diversity, with V and J gene preferences.

Axillary draining lymph nodes of breast cancer patients supplied the node samples. J is TRBJ2-5 and V is TRBV20-1; D is uncertain. The material sequenced was axillary lymph node tissue. The receptor comes from a female donor with breast cancer. Some clones in this sample may be carry-over from other donors' samples. CDR3 nucleotide sequence: TGCAGTGTTGGTTGGGAGACCCAGTACTCC. It specifies CSVGWETQYS.